This TCR beta chain was obtained from a study of blood T cell repertoires in COVID-19 (TCRdb year 2020). At the level of the whole study: For ImmuneRACE Cohort 3, a participant was defined as recovered based on two consecutive negative NP/OP PCR tests, clearance by a healthcare professional, or resolution of symptoms. The collaborator samples originated in the United States, Italy and Spain and spanned the acute and convalescent phases of COVID-19. The material from the prospective study consisted of cDNA or gDNA derived from T cells, B-cell-depleted T cells, or PBMCs. Subjects who had been exposed to COVID-19, were actively infected with it, or had recovered from it provided the deeply sampled blood TCRbeta repertoires that made up the dataset. The repertoires were made available in a free public database intended to serve as a resource for research on the immune response to SARS-CoV-2. Samples were obtained from the ongoing ImmuneRACE study (first 160 participants) and from about 1,300 subjects provided by 6 global collaborators. The sample metadata nearly always contained a de-identified subject ID, COVID-19 status, age in years and sex. Where available, HLA class I and class II types were obtained from metadata supplied by the sample provider rather than from assay-based typing. Summary of the overall study and its limitations: The amount of clinical and demographic metadata varied by source and participant and was provided uncurated.

TCRbeta CDR3 regions were amplified from genomic DNA by means of the immunoSEQ Assay, a bias-controlled multiplex PCR. From the authors' description of their analysis: Within the assay, amplification of reference gene primers was used to estimate how many nucleated cells each sample contained. To quantify the absolute abundance of each unique TCRbeta CDR3 rearrangement, sequence reads were collapsed and filtered. For each sample, productive Simpson clonality was calculated as the square root of Simpson's diversity index over productive rearrangements. TCRdb took this table from immuneACCESS and kept in-frame rearrangements with V and J called. Such tables lack part of the clones; where checked against another copy, unresolved V genes explain under half of the gap, and the rest is unexplained. V, J and clone size were drawn from that table, and D and trimming were deduced from the DNA. This sample comprises about 270,000 clones, more than 75% of them detected only once. The biggest ten clones account for around 2% of the sample.

At the junction V is shortened by 5 bases and J by 0 bases; bases outside the gene matches: 4. Measured from the cysteine to the phenylalanine, the CDR3 is 17 residues long. Only CDR3 DNA is held: 51 bases, read in frame from base 1. In the germline V gene, CDR1 corresponds to LGHNA and CDR2 to YNFKEQ. In the prospective study, participants were about 18 to 89 years old, resided in 24 geographic areas of the United States, and were enrolled through a virtual design. To assign participants to cohorts, the prospective study relied on clinical history that participants themselves reported in a screening survey and a study questionnaire. Each participant in the prospective study had whole blood, serum and a nasopharyngeal or oropharyngeal swab collected by mobile phlebotomists. Participants in the prospective study had the option to provide additional blood draws and questionnaires over a roughly 2-month period. Before DNA extraction, prospective study blood samples were shipped either frozen or at room temperature.

Notes on this clone: Its target antigen remains unknown. Per-base qualities were not stored, and no clone one base away is much larger.

The chain is encoded by TRBV4-2 joined to TRBJ2-1; TRBD2 lines up with 13 middle nucleotides. The clonotype was recovered from a woman aged 60-75 years in a cohort exposed to, infected with or recovered from COVID-19 (not recorded which). The sample was PBMCs or T cells enriched from blood (not recorded which). The DNA sequence is given as TGTGCCAGCAGCTTGACTAGCGGGGGGAGCTCCTACAATGAGCAGTTCTTC. This yields the protein CASSLTSGGSSYNEQFF.